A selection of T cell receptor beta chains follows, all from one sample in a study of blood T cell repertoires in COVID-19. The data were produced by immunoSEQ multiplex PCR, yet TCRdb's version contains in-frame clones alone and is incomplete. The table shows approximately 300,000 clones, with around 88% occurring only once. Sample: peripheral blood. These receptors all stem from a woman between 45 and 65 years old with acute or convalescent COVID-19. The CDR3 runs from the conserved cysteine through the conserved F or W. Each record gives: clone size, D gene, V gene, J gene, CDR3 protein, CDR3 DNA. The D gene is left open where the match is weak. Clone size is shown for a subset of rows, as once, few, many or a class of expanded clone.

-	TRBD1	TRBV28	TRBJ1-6	CASSLGQRNSPLHF	TGTGCCAGCAGTTTGGGACAGAGAAATTCACCCCTCCACTTT
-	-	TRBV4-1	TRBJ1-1	CASSQVWLEYTEAFF	TGCGCCAGCAGCCAAGTCTGGCTGGAGTACACTGAAGCTTTCTTT
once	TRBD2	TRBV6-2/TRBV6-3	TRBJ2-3	CASSYATSGRQPSITDTQYF	TGTGCCAGCAGTTACGCGACTAGCGGGAGGCAACCCTCCATCACAGATACGCAGTATTTT
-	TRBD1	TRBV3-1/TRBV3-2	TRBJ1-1	CASSRVTGENTEAFF	TGTGCCAGCAGCCGGGTGACAGGGGAGAACACTGAAGCTTTCTTT
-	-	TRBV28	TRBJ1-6	CASSSPDRSISSRVNSPLHF	TGTGCCAGCAGTTCTCCGGACAGAAGTATTTCGAGTCGAGTAAATTCACCCCTCCACTTT
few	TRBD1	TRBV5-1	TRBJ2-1	CASRLGQGAYNEQFF	TGCGCCAGCCGCCTTGGACAGGGCGCCTACAATGAGCAGTTCTTC
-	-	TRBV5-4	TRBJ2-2	CASSRRDFTGELFF	TGTGCCAGCAGCCGGCGGGACTTCACCGGGGAGCTGTTTTTT
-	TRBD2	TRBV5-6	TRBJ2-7	CASSFLGSSGITYEQYF	TGTGCCAGCAGCTTCCTAGGGTCTAGCGGGATAACCTACGAGCAGTACTTC
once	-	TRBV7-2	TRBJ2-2	CASSLARYTGELFF	TGTGCCAGCAGCTTGGCCAGGTATACCGGGGAGCTGTTTTTT
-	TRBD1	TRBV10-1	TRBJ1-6	CARLGQGNSPLHF	TGCGCCAGGCTGGGACAGGGAAATTCACCCCTCCACTTT
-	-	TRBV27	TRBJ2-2	CASSFRVGTGELFF	TGTGCCAGCAGTTTCCGGGTGGGCACCGGGGAGCTGTTTTTT
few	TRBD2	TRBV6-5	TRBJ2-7	CASSYSSSGRQGQYF	TGTGCCAGCAGTTACTCGTCTAGCGGGAGGCAGGGGCAGTACTTC
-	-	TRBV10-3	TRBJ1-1	CAIRSGKYMNTEAFF	TGTGCCATCAGGAGCGGGAAATACATGAACACTGAAGCTTTCTTT
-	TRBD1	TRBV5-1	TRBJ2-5	CASSLVGQGAFRETQYF	TGCGCCAGCAGCTTGGTGGGACAGGGGGCGTTTCGAGAGACCCAGTACTTC
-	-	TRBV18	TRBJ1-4	CASSPLARGVNEKLFF	TGTGCCAGCTCACCACTCGCGCGGGGCGTTAATGAAAAACTGTTTTTT
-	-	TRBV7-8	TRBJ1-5	CASSLRVGQPQHF	TGTGCCAGCAGCTTACGGGTTGGTCAGCCCCAGCATTTT
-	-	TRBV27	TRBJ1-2	CASSYGQNYGYTF	TGTGCCAGCAGTTATGGGCAGAACTATGGCTACACCTTC
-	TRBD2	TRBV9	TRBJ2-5	CASSEEGPGLAGDETQYF	TGTGCCAGCAGCGAGGAGGGCCCGGGACTAGCGGGAGATGAGACCCAGTACTTC
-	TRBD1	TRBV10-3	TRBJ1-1	CAAKDRGNTEAFF	TGTGCCGCCAAGGACAGGGGGAACACTGAAGCTTTCTTT
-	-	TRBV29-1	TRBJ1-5	CSVDAGANQPQHF	TGCAGCGTTGACGCGGGGGCGAATCAGCCCCAGCATTTT
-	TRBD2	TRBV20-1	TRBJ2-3	CSASGASGRADTQYF	TGCAGTGCTAGTGGGGCTAGCGGGAGGGCAGATACGCAGTATTTT
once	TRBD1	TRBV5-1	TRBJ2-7	CASSPDGQGAYEQYF	TGCGCCAGCTCCCCGGATGGACAGGGGGCCTACGAGCAGTACTTC
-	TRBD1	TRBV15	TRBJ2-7	CATSPLNGDRYEQYF	TGTGCCACCAGCCCTCTGAATGGGGACAGATACGAGCAGTACTTC
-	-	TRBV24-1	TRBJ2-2	CATSDASRGRYTGELFF	TGTGCCACCAGTGACGCCTCCAGGGGCAGGTACACCGGGGAGCTGTTTTTT
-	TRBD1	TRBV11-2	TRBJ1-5	CASSRTGQGQPQHF	TGTGCCAGCAGCCGGACAGGTCAAGGGCAGCCCCAGCATTTT
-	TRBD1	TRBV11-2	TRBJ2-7	CASSLGGTGPYEQYF	TGTGCCAGCAGCTTAGGAGGGACAGGGCCGTACGAGCAGTACTTC
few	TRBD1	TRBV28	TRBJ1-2	CASSFYLRTGGDYGYTF	TGTGCCAGCAGTTTCTACCTCCGGACAGGGGGCGACTATGGCTACACCTTC
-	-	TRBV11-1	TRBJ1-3	CASSKNSAGAGNTIYF	TGTGCCAGCAGCAAAAATTCAGCGGGGGCTGGAAACACCATATATTTT
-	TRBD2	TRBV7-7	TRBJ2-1	CASSLRLAGVNEQFF	TGTGCTAGCAGCTTAAGACTAGCGGGAGTCAATGAGCAGTTCTTC
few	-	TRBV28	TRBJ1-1	CASSLRREAFF	TGTGCCAGCAGTTTACGGAGAGAAGCTTTCTTT
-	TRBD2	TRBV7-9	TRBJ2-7	CASSLALAGAEQYF	TGTGCCAGCAGCTTAGCCCTAGCGGGAGCCGAGCAGTACTTC
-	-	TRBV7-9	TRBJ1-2	CASSPDSNGYTF	TGTGCCAGCAGCCCGGACAGTAATGGCTACACCTTC
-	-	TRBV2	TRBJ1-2	CASSDIWGQSAGYTF	TGTGCCAGCAGTGACATTTGGGGCCAGTCCGCTGGCTACACCTTC
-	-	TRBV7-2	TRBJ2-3	CASSLGGGGDTQYF	TGTGCCAGCAGCTTAGGAGGCGGAGGGGATACGCAGTATTTT
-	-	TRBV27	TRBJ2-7	CASSLGAESYEQYF	TGTGCCAGCAGTCTAGGGGCGGAGTCCTACGAGCAGTACTTC
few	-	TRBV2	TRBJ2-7	CASIRGSSYEQYF	TGTGCCAGCATTAGGGGTAGCTCCTACGAGCAGTACTTC
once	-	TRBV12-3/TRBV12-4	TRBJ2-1	CATLAWNEQFF	TGTGCCACCCTAGCCTGGAATGAGCAGTTCTTC
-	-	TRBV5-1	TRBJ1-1	CASTRQENTEAFF	TGCGCCAGCACCAGACAGGAGAACACTGAAGCTTTCTTT
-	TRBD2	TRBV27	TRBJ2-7	CASRDTKKIAGGPYEQYF	TGTGCCAGCAGAGATACAAAAAAAATAGCGGGAGGTCCCTACGAGCAGTACTTC
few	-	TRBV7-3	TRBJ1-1	CASSPGRGASEAFF	TGTGCCAGCAGCCCAGGCAGGGGCGCATCGGAAGCTTTCTTT
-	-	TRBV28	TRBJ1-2	CASSPPGRRPNYGYTF	TGTGCCAGCAGTCCCCCCGGACGGAGGCCTAACTATGGCTACACCTTC
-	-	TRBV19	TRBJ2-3	CASSMRADTQYF	TGTGCCAGTAGTATGAGGGCAGATACGCAGTATTTT
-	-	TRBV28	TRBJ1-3	CASSLGQLSGNTIYF	TGTGCCAGCAGCTTAGGACAGCTCTCTGGAAACACCATATATTTT
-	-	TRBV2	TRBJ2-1	CASSLRLSTYNEQFF	TGTGCCAGCAGCCTACGTTTGTCGACATACAATGAGCAGTTCTTC
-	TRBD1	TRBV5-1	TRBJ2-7	CASSDRGSDEQYF	TGCGCCAGCAGTGACAGGGGGAGCGACGAGCAGTACTTC
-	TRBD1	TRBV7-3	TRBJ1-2	CASSITGTGMDGYTF	TGTGCCAGCAGCATTACCGGGACAGGGATGGATGGCTACACCTTC
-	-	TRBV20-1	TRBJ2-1	CSATLVPEQFF	TGCAGTGCCACACTAGTCCCTGAGCAGTTCTTC
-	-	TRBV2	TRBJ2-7	CASSVSRTLNREYTFEQYF	TGTGCCAGCAGCGTGAGCCGCACCCTGAACCGGGAGTACACCTTCGAGCAGTACTTC
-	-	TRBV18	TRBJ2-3	CASSPATGITDTQYF	TGTGCCAGCTCACCAGCTACGGGTATCACAGATACGCAGTATTTT
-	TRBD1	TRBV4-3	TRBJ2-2	CASSQGTGWTGELFF	TGCGCCAGCAGCCAAGGGACAGGGTGGACCGGGGAGCTGTTTTTT
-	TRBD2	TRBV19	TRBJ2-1	CASSSSGRVYNEQFF	TGTGCCAGTAGTAGTAGCGGGAGGGTATACAATGAGCAGTTCTTC
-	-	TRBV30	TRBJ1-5	CAWSGTGPQHF	TGTGCCTGGAGTGGTACCGGGCCCCAGCATTTT
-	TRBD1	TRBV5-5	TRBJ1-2	CASSLQGADGYTF	TGTGCCAGCAGCTTACAGGGGGCAGATGGCTACACCTTC
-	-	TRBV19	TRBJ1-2	CASSQKFPSNYGYTF	TGTGCCAGTAGCCAGAAGTTTCCATCAAACTATGGCTACACCTTC
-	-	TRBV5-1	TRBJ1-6	CASSTTDNSPLHF	TGCGCCAGCAGCACCACAGATAATTCACCCCTCCACTTT
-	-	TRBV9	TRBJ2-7	CASSDGTPGDEQYF	TGTGCCAGCAGCGACGGGACTCCCGGGGACGAGCAGTACTTC
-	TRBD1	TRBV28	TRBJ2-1	CASSSPGQGSYNEQFF	TGTGCCAGCAGCTCCCCGGGACAGGGCTCCTACAATGAGCAGTTCTTC
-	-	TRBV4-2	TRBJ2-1	CASSHSGNNEQFF	TGTGCCAGCAGCCATAGCGGAAACAATGAGCAGTTCTTC
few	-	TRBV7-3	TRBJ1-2	CASSPQGAEAYGYTF	TGTGCCAGCAGCCCACAGGGCGCCGAAGCTTATGGCTACACCTTC